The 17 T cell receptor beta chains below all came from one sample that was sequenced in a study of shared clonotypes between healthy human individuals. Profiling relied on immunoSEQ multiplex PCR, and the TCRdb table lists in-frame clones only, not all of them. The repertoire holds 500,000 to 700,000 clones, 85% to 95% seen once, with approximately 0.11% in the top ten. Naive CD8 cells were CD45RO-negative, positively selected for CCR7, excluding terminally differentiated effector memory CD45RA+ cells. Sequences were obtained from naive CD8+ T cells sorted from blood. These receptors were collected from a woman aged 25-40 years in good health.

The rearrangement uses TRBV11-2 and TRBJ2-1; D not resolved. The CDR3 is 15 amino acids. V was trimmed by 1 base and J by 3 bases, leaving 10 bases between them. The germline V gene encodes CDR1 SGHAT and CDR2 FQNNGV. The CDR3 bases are TGTGCCAGCAGCTTAGGGGCACGGAGCTACAATGAGCAGTTCTTC. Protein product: CASSLGARSYNEQFF.

CDR3 amino acids: CASSRTSLFYEQYF. CDR3 nucleotides: TGTGCCAGCAGTCGGACTAGCCTCTTCTACGAGCAGTACTTC. This sequence joins TRBV7-9 and TRBJ2-7; the match to TRBD2 covers 8 bases. V lost 6 bases, J lost 3 bases, and 7 bases stayed unmatched. The germline gives CDR1 SEHNR, CDR2 FQNEAQ (reference sequence). CDR3 size: 14 residues.

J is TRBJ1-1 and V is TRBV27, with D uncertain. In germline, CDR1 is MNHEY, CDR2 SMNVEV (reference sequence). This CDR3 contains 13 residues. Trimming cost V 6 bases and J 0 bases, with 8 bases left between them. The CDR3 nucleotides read TGTGCCAGCAGCCTGCATATGAACACTGAAGCTTTCTTT. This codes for CASSLHMNTEAFF.

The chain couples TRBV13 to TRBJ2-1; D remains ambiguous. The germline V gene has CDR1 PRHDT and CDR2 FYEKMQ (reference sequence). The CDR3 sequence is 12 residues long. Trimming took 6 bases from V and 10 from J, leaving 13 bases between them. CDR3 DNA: TGTGCCAGCAGATCGGCTCAGAGGGAGCAGTTCTTC. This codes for CASRSAQREQFF.

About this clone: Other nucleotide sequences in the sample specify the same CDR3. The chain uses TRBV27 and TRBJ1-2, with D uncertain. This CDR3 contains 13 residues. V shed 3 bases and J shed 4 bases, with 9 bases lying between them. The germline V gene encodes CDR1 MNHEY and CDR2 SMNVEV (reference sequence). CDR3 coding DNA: TGTGCCAGCAGTTTTGGCACTTCCTATGGCTACACCTTC. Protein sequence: CASSFGTSYGYTF.

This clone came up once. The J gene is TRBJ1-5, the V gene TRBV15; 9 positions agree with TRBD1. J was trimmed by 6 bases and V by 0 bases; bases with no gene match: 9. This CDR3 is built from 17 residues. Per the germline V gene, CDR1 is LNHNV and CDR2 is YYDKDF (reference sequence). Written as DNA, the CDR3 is TGTGCCACCAGCAGAGAAATGCCGGGACAGGGATTTCAGCCCCAGCATTTT. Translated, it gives CATSREMPGQGFQPQHF.

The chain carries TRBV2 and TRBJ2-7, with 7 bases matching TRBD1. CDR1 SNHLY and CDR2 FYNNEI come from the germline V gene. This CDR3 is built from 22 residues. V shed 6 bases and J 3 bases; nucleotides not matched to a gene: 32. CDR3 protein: CASSGTRRNPRDRDREDYEQYF. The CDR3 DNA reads TGTGCCAGCAGCGGCACTAGGAGAAACCCCAGAGACCGGGACAGAGAAGACTACGAGCAGTACTTC.

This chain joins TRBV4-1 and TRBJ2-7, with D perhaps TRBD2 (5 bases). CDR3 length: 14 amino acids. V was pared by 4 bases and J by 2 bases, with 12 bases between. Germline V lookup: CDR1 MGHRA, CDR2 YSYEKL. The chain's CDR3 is CASSPRTRTYEQYF. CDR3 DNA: TGCGCCAGCAGCCCCCGGACTCGTACCTACGAGCAGTACTTC.

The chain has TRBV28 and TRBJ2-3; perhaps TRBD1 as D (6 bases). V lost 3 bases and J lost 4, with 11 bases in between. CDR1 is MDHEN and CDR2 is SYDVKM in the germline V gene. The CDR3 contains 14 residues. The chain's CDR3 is CASSFSRGADTQYF. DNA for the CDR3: TGTGCCAGCAGTTTCAGCAGGGGAGCAGATACGCAGTATTTT.

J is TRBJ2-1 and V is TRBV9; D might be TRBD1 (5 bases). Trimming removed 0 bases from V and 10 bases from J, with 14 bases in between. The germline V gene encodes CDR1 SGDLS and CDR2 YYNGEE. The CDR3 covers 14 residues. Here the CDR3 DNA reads TGTGCCAGCAGCGTAGCATGGGGCGTTGGGGAGCAGTTCTTC. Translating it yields CASSVAWGVGEQFF.

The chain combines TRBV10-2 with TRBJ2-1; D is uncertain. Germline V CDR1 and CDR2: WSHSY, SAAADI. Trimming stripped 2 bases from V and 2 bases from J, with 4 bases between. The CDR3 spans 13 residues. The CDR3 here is CASSESTYNEQFF. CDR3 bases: TGCGCCAGCAGTGAGAGTACCTACAATGAGCAGTTCTTC.

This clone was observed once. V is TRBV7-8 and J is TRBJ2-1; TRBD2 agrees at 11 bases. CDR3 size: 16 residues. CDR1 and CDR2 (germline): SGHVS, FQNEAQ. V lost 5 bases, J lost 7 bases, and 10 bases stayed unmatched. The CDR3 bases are TGTGCCAGCAGCATTAGAACTAGCGGGAGCAAGAATGAGCAGTTCTTC. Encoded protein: CASSIRTSGSKNEQFF. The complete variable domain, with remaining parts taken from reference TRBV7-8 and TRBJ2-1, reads GAGVSQSPRYKVAKRGQDVALRCDPISGHVSLFWYQQALGQGPEFLTYFQNEAQLDKSGLPSDRFFAERPEGSVSTLKIQRTQQEDSAVYLCASSIRTSGSKNEQFFGPGTRLTVL.

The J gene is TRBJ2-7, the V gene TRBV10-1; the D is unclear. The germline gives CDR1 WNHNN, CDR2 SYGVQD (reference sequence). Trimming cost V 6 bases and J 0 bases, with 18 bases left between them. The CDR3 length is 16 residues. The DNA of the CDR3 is TGCGCCAGCAGCGAAGCCCGGATCCTAAACTCCTACGAGCAGTACTTC. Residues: CASSEARILNSYEQYF.

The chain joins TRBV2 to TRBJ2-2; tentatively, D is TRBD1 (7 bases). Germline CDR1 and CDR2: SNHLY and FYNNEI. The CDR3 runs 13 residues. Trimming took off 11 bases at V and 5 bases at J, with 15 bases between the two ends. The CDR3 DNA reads TGTGCCGGACGACAGGGAGGTACCGGGGAGCTGTTTTTT. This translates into CAGRQGGTGELFF.

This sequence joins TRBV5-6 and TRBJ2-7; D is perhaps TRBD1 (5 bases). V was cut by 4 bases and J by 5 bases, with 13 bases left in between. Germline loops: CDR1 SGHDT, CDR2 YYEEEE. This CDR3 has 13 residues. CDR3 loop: CASSPLGPHEQYF. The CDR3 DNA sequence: TGTGCCAGCAGCCCCCTGGGGCCCCACGAGCAGTACTTC.

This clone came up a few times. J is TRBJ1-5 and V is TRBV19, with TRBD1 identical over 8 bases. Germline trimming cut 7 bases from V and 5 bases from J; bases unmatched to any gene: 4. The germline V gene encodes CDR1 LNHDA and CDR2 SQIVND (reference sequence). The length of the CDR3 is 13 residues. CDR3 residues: CASNSGGYQPQHF. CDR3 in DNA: TGTGCCAGTAATTCAGGGGGCTATCAGCCCCAGCATTTT.

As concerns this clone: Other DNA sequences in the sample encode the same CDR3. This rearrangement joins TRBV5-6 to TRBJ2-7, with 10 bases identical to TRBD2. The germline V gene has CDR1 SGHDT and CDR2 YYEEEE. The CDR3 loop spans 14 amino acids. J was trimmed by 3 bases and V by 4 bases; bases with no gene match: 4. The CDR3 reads CASSLGLADYEQYF. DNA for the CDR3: TGTGCCAGCAGCCTTGGACTAGCGGACTACGAGCAGTACTTC.